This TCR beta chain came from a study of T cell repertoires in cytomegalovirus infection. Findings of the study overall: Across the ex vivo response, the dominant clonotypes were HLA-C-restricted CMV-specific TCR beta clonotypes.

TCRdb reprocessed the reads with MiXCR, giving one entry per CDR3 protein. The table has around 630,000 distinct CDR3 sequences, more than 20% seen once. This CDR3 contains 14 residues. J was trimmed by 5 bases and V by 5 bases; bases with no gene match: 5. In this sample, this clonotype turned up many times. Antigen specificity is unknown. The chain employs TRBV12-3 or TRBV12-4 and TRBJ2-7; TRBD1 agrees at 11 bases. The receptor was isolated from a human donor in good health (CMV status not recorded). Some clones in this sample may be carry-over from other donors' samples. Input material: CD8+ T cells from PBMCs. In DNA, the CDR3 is TGTGCCAGCAGTCTCGGACAGGGGGCCAACGAGCAGTACTTC. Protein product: CASSLGQGANEQYF.